This entry describes one TCR beta chain. Its specificity is unknown. CDR3 length: 17 amino acids. The V gene end was trimmed by 0 bases and the J gene end by 1 base; junction bases not matched to a gene: 4. CDR1 is DFQATT, CDR2 SNEGSKA, per germline (reference sequence). The authors ran a second PCR of roughly 6 to 12 cycles using a sample-barcoded 5' primer and a J-beta primer mix. TCRdb re-called the 5' RACE reads with MiXCR, one entry per CDR3 protein. Among about 970,000 distinct CDR3 sequences listed, roughly half were seen once. This entry is derived from a study of blood T cells in healthy people across ages. Overall study findings and caveats: Diversity of TCR beta per million T cells declined in a roughly linear way with age.

The chain uses TRBV20-1 and TRBJ2-1; 12 bases line up with TRBD2. This receptor was obtained from a woman aged 55-69 years in good health. Sequencing was done on a sample of blood. This chain's CDR3 is CSARDRTSGRSYNEQFF. CDR3 coding DNA: TGCAGTGCTAGAGATCGAACTAGCGGGAGGTCCTACAATGAGCAGTTCTTC.